This TCR beta chain was documented in a study of T cell responses to AZD1222 COVID-19 vaccine. Points from the study as a whole: Unmutated regions of variants are reportedly targeted by nearly half of spike-specific TCRs. Researchers took repertoire samples only after the peak T cell response had come. The breadth and depth of Spike-specific TCRs increased once two AZD1222 doses had been given.

There are 16 residues in the CDR3. Germline V lookup: CDR1 MDHEN, CDR2 SYDVKM. V lost 2 bases to trimming and J lost 3 bases; unmatched junction nucleotides: 6. Remarks on this clone: What it binds is not known.

Clones were sequenced by immunoSEQ multiplex PCR, and TCRdb holds only the in-frame ones, with some missing. The repertoire holds 130,000 or so clones, with more than 80% as singletons. This sequence was found in an adult who received the MenACWY meningococcal vaccine as a control. Sequencing was performed on peripheral blood, taken 28 days after the second dose of the MenACWY control vaccine. The J gene is TRBJ2-3, the V gene TRBV28; 9 bases agree with TRBD2. The CDR3 DNA follows: TGTGCCAGCAGTTTACTGGCTAGCGGGAAAACAGATACGCAGTATTTT. It specifies CASSLLASGKTDTQYF. The full variable domain, with the rest looked up from reference TRBV28 and TRBJ2-3, is DVKVTQSSRYLVKRTGEKVFLECVQDMDHENMFWYRQDPGLGLRLIYFSYDVKMKEKGDIPEGYSVSREKKERFSLILESASTNQTSMYLCASSLLASGKTDTQYFGPGTRLTVL.